This record looks at one T cell receptor beta chain sequence and its context. Its antigen is unidentified. Positive CCR7 selection of CD45RO-negative cells yielded the naive CD8 cells, and terminally differentiated effector memory CD45RA+ cells were excluded. The sample belongs to a study of shared clonotypes between healthy human individuals. Across the whole study: Per donor, CD8 memory used one plate, CD8 naive used two, CD4 memory used three and CD4 naive used three.

Assay execution proceeded at the deep level. Using immunoSEQ multiplex PCR, the repertoire was profiled, and TCRdb retains in-frame clones only, with some absent. The sample shows fewer than 1 million clones, around 96% of them seen only once. The CDR3 spans 16 residues. General study findings and limits: Sampling covered nothing but blood. Tissue TCR repertoires likely differ from those found in blood.

The specimen was naive CD8+ T cells sorted from blood. The V call is TRBV21-1, the J call TRBJ1-2. TRBV21-1 is annotated as a pseudogene. This clonotype was sampled from a man aged 30 to 45 in good health. The CDR3 nucleotides are TGTGCCAGCAGGATGAGGGTAGCTACAGAAAGATATGGCTACACCTTC. Translation gives CASRMRVATERYGYTF.